This T cell receptor beta chain was sequenced for a study of shared clonotypes between healthy human individuals. The study's findings and limits: Donor clonotype sharing was expected to depend on sequencing depth.

Profiling relied on immunoSEQ multiplex PCR, and the TCRdb table lists in-frame clones only, not all of them. Of under 1,100,000 clones in the sample, about 75% were seen once. This clone appeared a single time. Its antigen is not known. The CDR3 covers 16 residues. Per germline, CDR1 MNHNS and CDR2 SASEGT. Trimming cost V 1 base and J 0 bases, with 10 bases left between them. Sample: memory CD4+ T cells sorted from blood. Subset here: CD45RA-negative fraction. The TCR was taken from a man aged 18 to 30 in good health. The chain recombines TRBV6-1 with TRBJ2-4; D is possibly TRBD1 (6 bases). The CDR3 DNA sequence: TGTGCCAGCAGTGAAGACGGGACACTAGCCAAAAACATTCAGTACTTC. Its translation is CASSEDGTLAKNIQYF.